This T cell receptor (beta chain) was sequenced for a study of shared clonotypes between healthy human individuals. The protocol was immunoSEQ multiplex PCR, while the TCRdb copy is restricted to in-frame clones and leaves out a portion. The table lists 400,000 or so clones, 96% of them singletons. The CDR3 runs to 14 residues. Germline CDR1 SNHLY, CDR2 FYNNEI. With 3 bases removed from V and 9 bases from J, the gap between germline ends came to 15 bases. This clone was found once. The sequenced sample was memory CD8+ T cells sorted from blood. The subset here: CD45RO+ cells pooled with CCR7-negative TemRA cells. This chain links TRBV2 with TRBJ2-1, with a possible D match to TRBD2 (6 bases). The origin of this receptor is a man under 40 in good health. CDR3 coding DNA: TGTGCCAGCAGTGATGGGGGAGATAGCGGTGAGCAGTTCTTC. Translating it yields CASSDGGDSGEQFF.